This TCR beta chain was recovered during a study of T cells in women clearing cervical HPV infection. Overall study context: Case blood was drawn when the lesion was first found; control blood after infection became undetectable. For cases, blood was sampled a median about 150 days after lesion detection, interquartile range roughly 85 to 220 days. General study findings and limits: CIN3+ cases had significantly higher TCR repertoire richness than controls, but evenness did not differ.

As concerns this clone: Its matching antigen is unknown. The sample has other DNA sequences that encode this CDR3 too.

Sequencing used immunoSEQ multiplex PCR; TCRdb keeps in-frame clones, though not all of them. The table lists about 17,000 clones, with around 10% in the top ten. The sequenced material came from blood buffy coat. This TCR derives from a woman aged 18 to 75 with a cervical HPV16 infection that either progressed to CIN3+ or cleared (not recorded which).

CDR3 DNA (partial): TGCGCCAGCAGCTTGGAGGGTTGGGGCACGGACTACGAG. As protein: CASSLEGWGTDYE. In full, the CDR3 reads CASSLEGWGTDYEQYF. The chain links TRBV5-1 to TRBJ2-7; tentative D call: TRBD1 (5 bases). The CDR3 goes on 3 residues after the read ends, and that part is filled in from the germline J gene. The V end lost 0 bases, the J end lost 3 bases, and 16 bases lay between the germline ends. CDR1 and CDR2 (germline): SGHRS, YFSETQ. This CDR3 contains 16 residues.